Below, 18 T cell receptor beta chains from the same sample are listed, as sequenced in a study of shared clonotypes between healthy human individuals. Assay used: immunoSEQ multiplex PCR; TCRdb lists only in-frame clones, some missing. There are 150,000 to 200,000 clones in the sample; about 93% occur only once, and more than 0.06% lies in the top ten. Material: naive CD4+ T cells sorted from blood. Subset indicated: CD45RA+ positively selected. These receptors came from a woman in her twenties or thirties in good health.

The genes are TRBV28 and TRBJ2-5; D call uncertain. The J call could be wrong; TRBJ2-7 is a better fit for the DNA end. The CDR3 runs 14 residues. Looked up from germline, CDR1 is MDHEN and CDR2 is SYDVKM. In DNA, the CDR3 is TGTGCCAGCAGTTTACCTACTAATCCCTACGAGCAGTACTTC. It codes for CASSLPTNPYEQYF.

This chain links TRBV7-8 with TRBJ1-1, with D unresolved. The CDR3 runs 13 residues. Looked up from germline, CDR1 is SGHVS and CDR2 is FQNEAQ. V was shortened by 5 bases and J by 5 bases, with 12 bases between the two germline ends. This CDR3 is CASSRQWRTEAFF. The CDR3 region has the DNA TGTGCCAGCAGCCGGCAGTGGAGGACTGAAGCTTTCTTT.

The chain has TRBV28 and TRBJ1-2; 12 bases align to TRBD1. Per germline, CDR1 MDHEN and CDR2 SYDVKM. This CDR3 spans 15 amino acids. V shed 5 bases, J shed 6 bases, and the junction held 7 bases outside the gene matches. The CDR3 nucleotides read TGTGCCAGCAGTCCGGGGACAGGGGGCAGAAATGGCTACACCTTC. Its protein product is CASSPGTGGRNGYTF.

The chain recombines TRBV20-1 with TRBJ1-1; D might be TRBD1 (6 bases). V was shortened by 4 bases and J by 14 bases, with 14 bases between the two germline ends. The CDR3 is 10 residues long. Germline CDR1 is DFQATT and CDR2 is SNEGSKA (reference sequence). CDR3 in DNA: TGCAGTGCTACCGACAGGCACGGGTTCTTT. This codes for CSATDRHGFF.

The chain is built from TRBV6-5 and TRBJ2-7; 8 bases are a match to TRBD1. V lost 8 bases to trimming and J lost 8 bases; unmatched junction nucleotides: 17. CDR1 MNHEY and CDR2 SVGAGI come from the germline V gene. The CDR3 has 15 amino acids. The CDR3 loop reads CASRDRPMGEVKQYF. CDR3 nucleotides: TGTGCCAGCCGGGACAGGCCCATGGGTGAAGTAAAGCAGTACTTC.

V is TRBV20-1 and J is TRBJ2-1; D uncertain. V lost 6 bases and J 9 bases, leaving 12 bases between the germline ends. The CDR3 is 11 amino acids. CDR1 is DFQATT, CDR2 SNEGSKA, per germline (reference sequence). The CDR3 DNA sequence: TGCAGTGCCACCCCATTGGGTGAGCAGTTCTTC. This encodes CSATPLGEQFF.

The chain combines TRBV7-9 with TRBJ2-1; 8 nucleotides line up with TRBD1. This CDR3 region has 15 residues. Unmatched junction bases numbered 6, after V lost 2 bases and J lost 6 bases. Germline loops: CDR1 SEHNR, CDR2 FQNEAQ (reference sequence). For the CDR3, the DNA is TGTGCCAGCAGCTTAACAGGGGGTCCAGGCAATGAGCAGTTCTTC. Encoded protein: CASSLTGGPGNEQFF.

This chain joins TRBV28 and TRBJ2-3; TRBD2 is a possible D gene (7 bases). This CDR3 comprises 17 residues. Trimming stripped 2 bases from V and 1 base from J, with 16 bases between. The germline V gene encodes CDR1 MDHEN and CDR2 SYDVKM. CDR3 nucleotide sequence: TGTGCCAGCAGTTTAGAGGGGGGGGAGAAAGGCACAGATACGCAGTATTTT. It is translated as CASSLEGGEKGTDTQYF.

The J gene is TRBJ2-7, the V gene TRBV11-2; 7 positions match TRBD1. Germline V CDR1 and CDR2: SGHAT, FQNNGV. CDR3 length: 15 residues. V trimming: 4 bases; J trimming: 2 bases; junction bases outside the gene matches: 8. This CDR3 reads CASSWNRDSTYEQYF. The CDR3 DNA reads TGTGCCAGCAGCTGGAACCGGGACAGCACCTACGAGCAGTACTTC.

The chain employs TRBV18 and TRBJ2-7; possibly TRBD2 for D (5 bases). From germline, CDR1 is KGHSH and CDR2 LQKENI. The CDR3 spans 15 residues. With 3 bases removed from V and 1 base from J, the gap between germline ends came to 13 bases. The CDR3 protein is CASSPSGKASYEQYF. The CDR3 DNA follows: TGTGCCAGCTCACCGTCGGGGAAGGCTTCCTACGAGCAGTACTTC.

The rearrangement uses TRBV19 and TRBJ1-5; unclear D gene. Germline V CDR1 and CDR2: LNHDA, SQIVND (reference sequence). Trimming took off 3 bases at V and 3 bases at J, with 6 bases between the two ends. The CDR3 contains 13 residues. The CDR3 bases are TGTGCCAGTAGTATGGCCGCCAATCAGCCCCAGCATTTT. The encoded protein is CASSMAANQPQHF.

V is TRBV6-6 and J is TRBJ1-2, with D unresolved. The germline V gene has CDR1 MNHNY and CDR2 SVGAGI (reference sequence). CDR3 length: 12 amino acids. V gave up 2 bases and J gave up 8 bases, with 9 bases separating them. In DNA, the CDR3 is TGTGCCAGCAGTTACGCACGTTTGGGCTACACCTTC. Amino acids: CASSYARLGYTF.

The chain carries TRBV5-6 and TRBJ1-4, with unresolved D. Germline V gene data show CDR1 as SGHDT and CDR2 as YYEEEE. V lost 2 bases to trimming and J lost 7 bases, with 9 bases between them. This CDR3 region has 13 residues. The CDR3 region is CASSFSATEKLFF. CDR3 DNA sequence: TGTGCCAGCAGCTTCTCAGCTACTGAAAAACTGTTTTTT.

The chain recombines TRBV5-6 with TRBJ2-3, with TRBD2 identical over 11 bases. Germline loops: CDR1 SGHDT, CDR2 YYEEEE. Losses at the gene ends were 5 bases for V and 4 bases for J; bases not matched to a gene: 6. The CDR3 runs 15 residues. CDR3 sequence: CASRSSGRAPDTQYF. CDR3 DNA: TGTGCCAGCAGAAGTAGCGGGAGGGCCCCAGATACGCAGTATTTT. Supplemented by reference TRBV5-6 and TRBJ2-3, the full variable domain reads DAGVTQSPTHLIKTRGQQVTLRCSPKSGHDTVSWYQQALGQGPQFIFQYYEEEERQRGNFPDRFSGHQFPNYSSELNVNALLLGDSALYLCASRSSGRAPDTQYFGPGTRLTVL.

The rearrangement links TRBV28 to TRBJ2-1; D call uncertain. This CDR3 spans 14 amino acids. Per germline, CDR1 MDHEN and CDR2 SYDVKM. V shed 6 bases and J shed 4 bases, with 13 bases lying between them. The chain's CDR3 is CASRPDGKYNEQFF. The CDR3 DNA sequence: TGTGCCAGCAGGCCGGACGGAAAATACAATGAGCAGTTCTTC.

The rearrangement uses TRBV19 and TRBJ2-1; D unresolved. The CDR3 has 13 amino acids. Germline V lookup: CDR1 LNHDA, CDR2 SQIVND (reference sequence). Trimming shortened V by 1 base and J by 5 bases, and 6 bases separated the two germline ends. CDR3 nucleotides: TGTGCCAGTAGTATAGGACCTGACAATGAGCAGTTCTTC. The encoded protein is CASSIGPDNEQFF.

This chain joins TRBV5-6 and TRBJ1-5, with a weak D call TRBD1 (6 bases). This CDR3 has 17 residues. V gave up 0 bases and J gave up 2 bases, with 15 bases separating them. CDR1 and CDR2 from the germline V gene are SGHDT and YYEEEE. Here the CDR3 reads CASSLGGRSRGNQPQHF. The CDR3 DNA reads TGTGCCAGCAGCTTGGGGGGGCGGAGTAGAGGCAATCAGCCCCAGCATTTT.

This clone was seen more than once but under ten times. The rearrangement joins TRBV11-2 to TRBJ2-7; D may be TRBD1 (6 bases). The CDR3 consists of 11 residues. The ends were cut back, 5 bases at V and 5 bases at J, with 7 bases in the middle. Germline values: CDR1 SGHAT, CDR2 FQNNGV. CDR3 DNA sequence: TGTGCCAGCAGCCGGACAGACGAGCAGTACTTC. Its protein product is CASSRTDEQYF.